This entry lists 20 T cell receptor beta chains sequenced from one sample in a study of human T cells and chemical hapten exposure. This sample's time point: patch test 3, about 24 weeks after DPC sensitization. Treatment denoted: therapeutic diphenylcyclopropenone sensitization with weekly scalp DPC. From the RACE reads, TCRdb called clonotypes with MiXCR, one entry per CDR3 protein. The data show about 71,000 distinct CDR3 sequences, around 10% seen once. Source: whole blood, taken in connection with sensitization to the hapten diphenylcyclopropenone (DPC). The origin of the receptors is a woman between 45 and 60 years old with alopecia areata. Some clones in this sample may be carry-over from other donors' samples.

The table lists this clonotype with a few counts. The CDR3 here is CASSRDSKSADTQYF. CDR3 nucleotide sequence: TGCGCCAGCAGCCGGGACTCAAAAAGCGCAGATACGCAGTATTTT. V and J are TRBV5-1 and TRBJ2-3; D might be TRBD2 (6 bases). The length of the CDR3 is 15 residues. CDR1 and CDR2 from the germline V gene are SGHRS and YFSETQ. V lost 4 bases to trimming and J lost 4 bases, with 16 bases between them.

The sample holds many counts of this clonotype. This chain links TRBV4-1 with TRBJ2-1, with D maybe TRBD1 (6 bases). This CDR3 comprises 14 residues. Trimming cost V 6 bases and J 0 bases, with 9 bases left between them. Germline V CDR1 and CDR2: MGHRA, YSYEKL. This chain's CDR3 is CASRRDNSYNEQFF. The CDR3 DNA follows: TGCGCCAGCAGGAGGGACAACTCCTACAATGAGCAGTTCTTC.

In this sample, this clonotype turned up many times. The chain uses TRBV11-2 and TRBJ2-5; maybe TRBD1 (5 bases). The CDR3 spans 14 residues. Germline V CDR1 and CDR2: SGHAT, FQNNGV. V was pared by 5 bases and J by 5 bases, with 15 bases between. In DNA form, the CDR3 reads TGTGCCAGCAGCCCGCAAGGGGTAAAGGAGACCCAGTACTTC. It codes for CASSPQGVKETQYF.

In its sample, this clonotype was seen a few times. Written as DNA, the CDR3 is TGTGCCAGCAGTTACCGCGGGGGAAGAACCGATGCGGATGGCTACACCTTC. Its protein product is CASSYRGGRTDADGYTF. This chain connects TRBV6-2 or TRBV6-3 to TRBJ1-2; D perhaps matches TRBD1 (5 bases). Germline V gene data show CDR1 as MNHEY and CDR2 as SVGEGT. The V gene lost 2 bases and the J gene lost 6 bases, with 22 bases spanning the gap. The CDR3 totals 17 residues.

The chain combines TRBV6-6 with TRBJ1-5, with D perhaps matching TRBD1 (5 bases). The V end lost 6 bases, the J end lost 3 bases, and 12 bases lay between the germline ends. Germline lookup yields CDR1 MNHNY and CDR2 SVGAGI (reference sequence). The CDR3 covers 14 residues. CDR3 bases: TGTGCCAGCAGACCGACAGTGATCAATCAGCCCCAGCATTTT. It translates to CASRPTVINQPQHF.

There are many counts of this clonotype. The chain has TRBV5-1 and TRBJ2-3; D call uncertain. This CDR3 region has 15 residues. Trimming removed 0 bases at V and 4 bases at J, with 12 bases between. Germline V CDR1 and CDR2: SGHRS, YFSETQ. The CDR3 spells CASSLGRVPSDTQYF. The CDR3 DNA reads as TGCGCCAGCAGCTTGGGAAGGGTCCCTTCAGATACGCAGTATTTT.

This clonotype was recorded at least ten times. This chain connects TRBV7-2 to TRBJ2-3; 7 nucleotides line up with TRBD2. In germline, CDR1 is SGHTA, CDR2 FQGNSA. Trimming at V came to 2 bases and at J to 6 bases, leaving 17 bases not matched to a gene. The CDR3 consists of 18 residues. DNA for the CDR3: TGTGCCAGCAGCTTACGAATTTCGGGTGCCGCGGGAGATGATACGCAGTATTTT. This encodes CASSLRISGAAGDDTQYF.

The table lists this clonotype with many counts. The chain uses TRBV18 and TRBJ2-2; no reliable D call. The length of the CDR3 is 15 residues. Germline CDR1 reads KGHSH; CDR2 reads LQKENI. Trimming removed 2 bases from V and 1 base from J, with 8 bases in between. CDR3 in DNA: TGTGCCAGCTCACCATCTACAGAGAACACCGGGGAGCTGTTTTTT. Its protein is CASSPSTENTGELFF.

This chain connects TRBV6-5 to TRBJ2-1; 7 positions agree with TRBD2. Germline V gene data show CDR1 as MNHEY and CDR2 as SVGAGI. The J segment lost 6 bases and the V segment lost 4 bases, leaving 9 bases of the junction unmatched. The length of the CDR3 is 15 residues. DNA of the CDR3: TGTGCCAGCAGTTGGTTGGGGGGGGTCGGCAATGAGCAGTTCTTC. Its protein product is CASSWLGGVGNEQFF.

This clonotype was recorded a few times. This chain uses TRBV6-5 with TRBJ2-1; D perhaps matches TRBD2 (5 bases). There are 16 residues in the CDR3. Germline V CDR1 and CDR2: MNHEY, SVGAGI. Trimming removed 2 bases at V and 3 bases at J, with 14 bases between. CDR3 DNA: TGTGCCAGCAGTTACGGGAGCCCCGGCCTCTACAATGAGCAGTTCTTC. This sequence encodes CASSYGSPGLYNEQFF.

This clonotype was seen only a few times. The rearrangement uses TRBV28 and TRBJ1-2, with TRBD1 as a possible D gene (5 bases). Trimming removed 3 bases from V and 4 bases from J, with 6 bases in between. The CDR3 is made up of 12 amino acids. In germline, CDR1 is MDHEN, CDR2 SYDVKM. CDR3 region: CASSFQGYGYTF. For the CDR3, the DNA is TGTGCCAGCAGTTTCCAGGGCTATGGCTACACCTTC.

The rearrangement uses TRBV3-1 and TRBJ2-7; possibly TRBD1 or TRBD2 for D (5 bases each). The CDR3 length is 14 residues. V shed 3 bases and J shed 3 bases, with 12 bases lying between them. In germline, CDR1 is LGHDT, CDR2 YNNKEL (reference sequence). This chain's CDR3 is CASSQTNRFYEQYF. CDR3 in DNA: TGTGCCAGCAGCCAGACTAACAGGTTCTACGAGCAGTACTTC.

In its sample, this clonotype was seen many times. V and J are TRBV28 and TRBJ2-3; D ambiguous. The V gene's germline CDR1 is MDHEN and CDR2 SYDVKM. Trimming took 5 bases from V and 3 from J, leaving 6 bases between them. This CDR3 contains 12 residues. The CDR3 nucleotides are TGTGCCAGCAGTCCGACTACAGATACGCAGTATTTT. This gives the protein CASSPTTDTQYF.

This clonotype has just a few counts. This sequence joins TRBV6-5 and TRBJ2-7; 10 positions agree with TRBD1. Germline V lookup: CDR1 MNHEY, CDR2 SVGAGI. This CDR3 is 17 amino acids long. V was pared by 0 bases and J by 3 bases, with 8 bases of the junction left unmatched. The CDR3 protein is CASSYSFGQGVGYEQYF. In nucleotides, the CDR3 is TGTGCCAGCAGTTACTCGTTCGGACAGGGGGTAGGCTACGAGCAGTACTTC.

CDR3 bases: TGTGCCACCAAGGAACAGAGCACAGATACGCAGTATTTT. It translates to CATKEQSTDTQYF. The rearrangement links TRBV15 to TRBJ2-3; D not resolved. Trimming removed 7 bases from V and 0 bases from J, with 8 bases in between. The V gene's germline CDR1 is LNHNV and CDR2 YYDKDF (reference sequence). CDR3 length equals 13 residues.

This clonotype appeared many times. The gene calls are TRBV7-2 and TRBJ2-7; no clear D gene. Germline CDR1 SGHTA, CDR2 FQGNSA. The CDR3 runs 12 residues. The V end lost 2 bases, the J end lost 3 bases, and 5 bases lay between the germline ends. This chain's CDR3 is CASSLYGYEQYF. CDR3 sequence (DNA): TGTGCCAGCAGCTTATACGGCTACGAGCAGTACTTC.

This clonotype was seen a handful of times. The genes are TRBV27 and TRBJ1-1, with D possibly TRBD1 on 5 matching bases. The CDR3 runs to 13 residues. V was pared by 4 bases and J by 7 bases, with 13 bases between. Germline V gives CDR1 MNHEY, CDR2 SMNVEV (reference sequence). In DNA, the CDR3 is TGTGCCAGCAGTTCCCACCGGGGCGGTGAAGCTTTCTTT. The encoded protein is CASSSHRGGEAFF.

The chain carries TRBV7-2 and TRBJ2-5, with TRBD2 matching 9 bases. The CDR3 is 14 amino acids. V shed 4 bases and J 5 bases; nucleotides not matched to a gene: 5. Looked up from germline, CDR1 is SGHTA and CDR2 is FQGNSA. In DNA form, the CDR3 reads TGTGCCAGCAGCTCCGGACTAGCGCCCGAGACCCAGTACTTC. Its translation: CASSSGLAPETQYF.

This clonotype was counted at least ten times. The chain uses TRBV24-1 and TRBJ2-2, with D possibly TRBD1 on 6 matching bases. There are 14 residues in the CDR3. In germline, CDR1 is KGHDR, CDR2 SFDVKD. Trimming pared 8 bases from V and 6 bases from J, leaving 15 bases between. DNA of the CDR3: TGTGCCACCACCCGAACTGACAGGTCCGGGGAGCTGTTTTTT. It codes for CATTRTDRSGELFF.

This clonotype was found many times. The chain joins TRBV6-5 to TRBJ1-4, with D perhaps matching TRBD1 (5 bases). The CDR3 totals 14 residues. The V gene lost 6 bases and the J gene lost 10 bases, with 18 bases spanning the gap. The V gene's germline CDR1 is MNHEY and CDR2 SVGAGI. Here the CDR3 DNA reads TGTGCCAGCAGACCGGGACGCAGGGTTGGAAAACTGTTTTTT. Protein: CASRPGRRVGKLFF.